Below, 9 T cell receptor beta chains from the same sample are listed, as sequenced in a study of CD8+ T cells in alopecia areata. The treatment was: oral pan-JAK inhibitor, 5-10 mg twice daily. After isolation, RNA underwent reverse transcription to generate cDNA as the sequencing template. The table came from immunoSEQ multiplex PCR; TCRdb's copy has only in-frame clones and leaves some out. The data show 150,000 to 250,000 clones, 60% to 70% seen once. The specimen comprised CD4+ T cells sorted from blood, sampled at week 4, from a patient treated with tofacitinib. Source of these receptors: a human donor with alopecia areata.

The chain recombines TRBV7-2 with TRBJ1-2; tentative D call: TRBD1 (5 bases). Trimming cost V 1 base and J 6 bases, with 12 bases left between them. The germline gives CDR1 SGHTA, CDR2 FQGNSA. This CDR3 spans 14 amino acids. CDR3 coding DNA: TGTGCCAGCAGCTTAGTGGGGGATTACCATGGCTACACCTTC. This codes for CASSLVGDYHGYTF.

The rearrangement joins TRBV15 to TRBJ2-1; weak D call: TRBD1 (5 bases). Germline V gene sequence: CDR1 LNHNV, CDR2 YYDKDF (reference sequence). The ends were cut back, 9 bases at V and 4 bases at J, with 7 bases in the middle. CDR3 size: 11 residues. CDR3 bases: TGTGCCACATCAGGGTACAATGAGCAGTTCTTC. Translating it yields CATSGYNEQFF.

This clone was seen a few times. This CDR3 is also generated by other DNA sequences in the sample. The V and J genes are TRBV29-1 and TRBJ1-1; 8 bases line up with TRBD1. Losses at the gene ends were 6 bases for V and 0 bases for J; bases not matched to a gene: 0. This CDR3 is built from 12 residues. Germline CDR1 is SQVTM and CDR2 is ANQGSEA. CDR3 DNA: TGCAGCGTGGGACAGGTGAACACTGAAGCTTTCTTT. The encoded protein is CSVGQVNTEAFF.

V usage is TRBV6-5 and J usage is TRBJ2-1, with D tentatively TRBD1 (5 bases). This CDR3 comprises 14 residues. Germline loops: CDR1 MNHEY, CDR2 SVGAGI. The V end was cut by 6 bases, the J end by 0 bases, with 9 bases between. CDR3 sequence (DNA): TGTGCCAGCAGCCGACAGTCCTCCTACAATGAGCAGTTCTTC. Its translation: CASSRQSSYNEQFF.

This rearrangement joins TRBV11-2 to TRBJ2-5; D is possibly TRBD2 (6 bases). Germline CDR1 SGHAT, CDR2 FQNNGV. The V and J ends lost 8 bases and 4 bases respectively, with 14 bases between them. The CDR3 runs to 13 residues. DNA of the CDR3: TGTGCCAGCCGCATCGCCGGGGGAGAGACCCAGTACTTC. Translated, it gives CASRIAGGETQYF.

CDR3 DNA: TGCAGCGTTGCAGGACAGGGTTTCTCTGGGGCCAACGTCCTGACTTTC. It is translated as CSVAGQGFSGANVLTF. The chain combines TRBV29-1 with TRBJ2-6; TRBD1 aligns across 8 bases. This CDR3 comprises 16 residues. After removal of 4 bases from V and 0 bases from J, the junction contained 5 bases not matched to a gene. Germline V gene data show CDR1 as SQVTM and CDR2 as ANQGSEA.

This clone was recorded only once. The chain carries TRBV5-6 and TRBJ2-3; 9 positions match TRBD2. Germline values: CDR1 SGHDT, CDR2 YYEEEE. The trim removed 0 bases at V and 4 bases at J, leaving 6 bases unmatched. The CDR3 is 16 residues long. The CDR3 nucleotides read TGTGCCAGCAGCTTGGCGGCGGGGGGGAGGGCAGATACGCAGTATTTT. As protein: CASSLAAGGRADTQYF.

This clone was found many times. V is TRBV28 and J is TRBJ1-5; a weak D match, TRBD1 (6 bases). Between the trimmed V and J ends, which lost 7 bases and 7 bases, there was a span of 23 bases. Germline V gives CDR1 MDHEN, CDR2 SYDVKM. This CDR3 comprises 16 residues. CDR3 amino acids: CASTTVGGPKNQPQHF. For the CDR3, the DNA is TGTGCCAGCACCACAGTGGGGGGGCCGAAAAACCAGCCCCAGCATTTT.

V usage is TRBV27 and J usage is TRBJ1-1; 10 bases map to TRBD1. Germline CDR1 and CDR2: MNHEY and SMNVEV (reference sequence). The CDR3 consists of 14 residues. Losses at the gene ends were 7 bases for V and 4 bases for J; bases not matched to a gene: 6. The CDR3 loop reads CASTRQGAFTEAFF. DNA of the CDR3: TGTGCCAGCACCCGACAGGGGGCTTTCACTGAAGCTTTCTTT.